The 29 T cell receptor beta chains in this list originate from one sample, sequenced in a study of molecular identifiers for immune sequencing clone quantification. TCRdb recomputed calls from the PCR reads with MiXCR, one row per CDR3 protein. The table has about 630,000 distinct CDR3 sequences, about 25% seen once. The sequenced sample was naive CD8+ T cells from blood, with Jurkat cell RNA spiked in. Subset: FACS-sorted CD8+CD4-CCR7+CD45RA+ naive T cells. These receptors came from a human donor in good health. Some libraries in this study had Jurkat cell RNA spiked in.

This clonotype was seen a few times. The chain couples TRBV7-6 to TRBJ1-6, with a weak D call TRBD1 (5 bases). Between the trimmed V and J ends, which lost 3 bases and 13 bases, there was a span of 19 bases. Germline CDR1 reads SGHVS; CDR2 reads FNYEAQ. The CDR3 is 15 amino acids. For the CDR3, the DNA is TGTGCCAGCAGCTTGACCGATGGGGGTCCTTCCCCCCTCCACTTT. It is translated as CASSLTDGGPSPLHF.

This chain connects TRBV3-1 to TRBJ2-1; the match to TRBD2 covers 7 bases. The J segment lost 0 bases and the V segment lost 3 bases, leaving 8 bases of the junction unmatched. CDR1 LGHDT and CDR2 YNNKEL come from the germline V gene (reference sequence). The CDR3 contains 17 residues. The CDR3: CASSHRDYLSSYNEQFF. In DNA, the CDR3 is TGTGCCAGCAGCCATCGGGACTACCTGAGCTCCTACAATGAGCAGTTCTTC.

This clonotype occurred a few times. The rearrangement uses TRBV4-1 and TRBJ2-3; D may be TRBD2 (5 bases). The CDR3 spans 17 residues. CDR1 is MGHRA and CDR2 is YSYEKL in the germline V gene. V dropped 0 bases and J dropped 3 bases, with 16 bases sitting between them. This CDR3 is CASSQEQALADTDTQYF. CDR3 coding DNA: TGCGCCAGCAGCCAAGAACAAGCCCTAGCAGATACAGATACGCAGTATTTT.

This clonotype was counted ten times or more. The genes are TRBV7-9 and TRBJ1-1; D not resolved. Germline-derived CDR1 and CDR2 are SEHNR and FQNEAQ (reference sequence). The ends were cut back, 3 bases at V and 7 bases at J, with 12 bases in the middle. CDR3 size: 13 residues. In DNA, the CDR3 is TGTGCCAGCAGCTTGAATTGGCAGTTTGAAGCTTTCTTT. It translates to CASSLNWQFEAFF.

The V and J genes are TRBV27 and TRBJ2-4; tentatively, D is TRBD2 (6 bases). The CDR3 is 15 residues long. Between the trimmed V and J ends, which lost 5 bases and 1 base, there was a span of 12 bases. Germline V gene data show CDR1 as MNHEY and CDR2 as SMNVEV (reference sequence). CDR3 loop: CASSPGGRAKNIQYF. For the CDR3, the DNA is TGTGCCAGCAGTCCCGGGGGTAGGGCCAAAAACATTCAGTACTTC.

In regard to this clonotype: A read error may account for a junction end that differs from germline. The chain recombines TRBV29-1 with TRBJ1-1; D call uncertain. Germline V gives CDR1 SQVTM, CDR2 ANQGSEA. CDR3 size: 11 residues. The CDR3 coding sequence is TGCAGCGTTGAAGGTGAAGGCAAAGCTCTCTTT. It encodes CSVEGEGKALF.

CDR3 sequence reads: CSASGLVSTSSYEQYF. The CDR3, as DNA: TGCAGTGCTAGTGGACTTGTCTCAACCAGCTCCTACGAGCAGTACTTC. This sequence joins TRBV20-1 and TRBJ2-7; D might be TRBD2 (5 bases). Germline V gene data show CDR1 as DFQATT and CDR2 as SNEGSKA (reference sequence). Trimming removed 3 bases from V and 0 bases from J, with 18 bases in between. This CDR3 has 16 residues.

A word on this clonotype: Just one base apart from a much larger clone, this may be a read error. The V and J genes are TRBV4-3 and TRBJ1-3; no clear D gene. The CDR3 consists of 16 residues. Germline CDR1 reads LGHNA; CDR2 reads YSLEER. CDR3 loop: CAGSSTYSISGNTIYF. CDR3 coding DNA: TGCGCCGGCAGCTCCACTTACAGTATCTCTGGAAACACCATATATTTT.

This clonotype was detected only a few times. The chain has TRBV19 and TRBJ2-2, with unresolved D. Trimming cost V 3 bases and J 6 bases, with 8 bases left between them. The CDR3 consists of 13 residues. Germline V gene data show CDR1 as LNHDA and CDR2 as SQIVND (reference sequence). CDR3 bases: TGTGCCAGTAGTATGGGGTATCCCGGGGAGCTGTTTTTT. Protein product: CASSMGYPGELFF.

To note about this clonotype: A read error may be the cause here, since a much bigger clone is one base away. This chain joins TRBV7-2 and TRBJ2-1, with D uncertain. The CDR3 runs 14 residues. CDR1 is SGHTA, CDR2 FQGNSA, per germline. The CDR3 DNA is TGTGCCAGCAGCTACCTAAGCTCCTACAATGAGCAGTCCTTC. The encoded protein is CASSYLSSYNEQSF. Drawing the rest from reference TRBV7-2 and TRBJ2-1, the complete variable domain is GAGVSQSPSNKVTEKGKDVELRCDPISGHTALYWYRQSLGQGLEFLIYFQGNSAPDKSGLPSDRFSAERTGGSVSTLTIQRTQQEDSAVYLCASSYLSSYNEQSFGPGTRLTVL.

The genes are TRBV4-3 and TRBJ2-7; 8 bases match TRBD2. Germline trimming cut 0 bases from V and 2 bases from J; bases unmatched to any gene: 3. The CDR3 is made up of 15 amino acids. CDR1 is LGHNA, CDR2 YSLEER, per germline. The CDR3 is CASSQERGVAYEQYF. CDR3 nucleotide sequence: TGCGCCAGCAGCCAAGAGCGGGGGGTAGCCTACGAGCAGTACTTC.

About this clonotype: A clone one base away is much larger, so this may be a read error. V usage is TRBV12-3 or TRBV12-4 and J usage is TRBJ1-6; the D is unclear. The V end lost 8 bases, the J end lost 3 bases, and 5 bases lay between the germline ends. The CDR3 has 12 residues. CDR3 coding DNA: TGTGCCAGCTGTCTCTATAATTCACCCCTCCACTTT. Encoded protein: CASCLYNSPLHF.

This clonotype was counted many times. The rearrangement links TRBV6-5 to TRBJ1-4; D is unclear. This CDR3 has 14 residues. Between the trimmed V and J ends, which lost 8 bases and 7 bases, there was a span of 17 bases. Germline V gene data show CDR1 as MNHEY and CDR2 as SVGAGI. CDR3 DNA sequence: TGTGCCAGCGCTTCCGTTGGGTCGGGTGAAAAACTGTTTTTT. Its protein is CASASVGSGEKLFF.

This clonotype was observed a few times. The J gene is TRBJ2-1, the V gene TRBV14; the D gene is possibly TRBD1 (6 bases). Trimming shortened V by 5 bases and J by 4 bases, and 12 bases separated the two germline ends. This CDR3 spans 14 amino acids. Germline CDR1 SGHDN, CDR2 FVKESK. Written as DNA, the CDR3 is TGTGCCAGCAGCTCCCTGGACAGTTACAATGAGCAGTTCTTC. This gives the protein CASSSLDSYNEQFF.

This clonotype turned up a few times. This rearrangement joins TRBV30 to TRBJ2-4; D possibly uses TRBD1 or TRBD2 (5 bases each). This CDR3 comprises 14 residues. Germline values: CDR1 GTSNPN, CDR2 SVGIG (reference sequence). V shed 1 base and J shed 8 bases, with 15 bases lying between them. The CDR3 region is CAWSGSGPVDIQYF. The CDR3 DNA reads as TGTGCCTGGAGTGGATCGGGACCCGTAGACATTCAGTACTTC. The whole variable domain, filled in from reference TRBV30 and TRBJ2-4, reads SQTIHQWPATLVQPVGSPLSLECTVEGTSNPNLYWYRQAAGRGLQLLFYSVGIGQISSEVPQNLSASRPQDRQFILSSKKLLLSDSGFYLCAWSGSGPVDIQYFGAGTRLSVL.

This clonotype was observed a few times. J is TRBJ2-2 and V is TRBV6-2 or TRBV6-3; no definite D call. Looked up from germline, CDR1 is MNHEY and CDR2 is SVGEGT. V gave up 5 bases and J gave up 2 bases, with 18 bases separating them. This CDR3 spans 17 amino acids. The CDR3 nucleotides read TGTGCCAGCAGTGCCTTGCCAAGCCTGGGCAACACCGGGGAGCTGTTTTTT. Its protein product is CASSALPSLGNTGELFF.

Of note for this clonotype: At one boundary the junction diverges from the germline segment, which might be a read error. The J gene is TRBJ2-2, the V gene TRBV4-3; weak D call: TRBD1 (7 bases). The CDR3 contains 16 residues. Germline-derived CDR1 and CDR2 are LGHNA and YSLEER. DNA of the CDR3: TGCGCCAGCAGCCACGACAGGGCGACGAACACCGGGGGGCTGTTTTTT. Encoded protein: CASSHDRATNTGGLFF.

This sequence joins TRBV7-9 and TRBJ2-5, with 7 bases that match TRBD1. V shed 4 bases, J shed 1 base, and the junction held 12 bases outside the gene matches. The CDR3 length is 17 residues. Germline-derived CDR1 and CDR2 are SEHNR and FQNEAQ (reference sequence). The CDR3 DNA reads TGTGCCAGCAGCTCAGGGGGTGTATTGGACAGCCAAGAGACCCAGTACTTC. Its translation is CASSSGGVLDSQETQYF.

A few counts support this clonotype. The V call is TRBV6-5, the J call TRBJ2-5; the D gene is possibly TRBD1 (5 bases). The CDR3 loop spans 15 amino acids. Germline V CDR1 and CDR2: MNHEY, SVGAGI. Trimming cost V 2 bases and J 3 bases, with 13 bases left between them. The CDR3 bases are TGTGCCAGCAGTTACGGTTCAGGGATGGAAGAGACCCAGTACTTC. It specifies CASSYGSGMEETQYF.

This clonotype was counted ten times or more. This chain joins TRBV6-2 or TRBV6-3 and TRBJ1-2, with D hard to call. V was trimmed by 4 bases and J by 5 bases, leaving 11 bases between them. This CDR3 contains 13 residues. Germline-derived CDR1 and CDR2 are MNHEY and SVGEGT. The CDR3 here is CASSFAPEYGYTF. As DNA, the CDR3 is TGTGCCAGCAGTTTCGCTCCCGAGTATGGCTACACCTTC.

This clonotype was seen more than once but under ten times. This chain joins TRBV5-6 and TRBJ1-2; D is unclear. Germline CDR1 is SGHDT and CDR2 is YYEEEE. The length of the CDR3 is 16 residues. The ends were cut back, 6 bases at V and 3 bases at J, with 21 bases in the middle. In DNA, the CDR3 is TGTGCCAGCAAATTAGGCGCGGACGCCGCTCACTATGGCTACACCTTC. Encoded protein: CASKLGADAAHYGYTF.

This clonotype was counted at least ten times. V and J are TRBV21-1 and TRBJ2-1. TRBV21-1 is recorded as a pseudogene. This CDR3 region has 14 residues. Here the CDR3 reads CASTIAETYNEQFF. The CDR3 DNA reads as TGTGCCAGCACCATAGCGGAGACCTACAATGAGCAGTTCTTC.

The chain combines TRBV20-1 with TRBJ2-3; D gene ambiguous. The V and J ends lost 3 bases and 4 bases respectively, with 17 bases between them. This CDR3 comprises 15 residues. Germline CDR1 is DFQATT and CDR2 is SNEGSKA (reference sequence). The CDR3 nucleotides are TGCAGTGCTAGGGGTAGGCGAGGAGTTGCAGATACGCAGTATTTT. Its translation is CSARGRRGVADTQYF.

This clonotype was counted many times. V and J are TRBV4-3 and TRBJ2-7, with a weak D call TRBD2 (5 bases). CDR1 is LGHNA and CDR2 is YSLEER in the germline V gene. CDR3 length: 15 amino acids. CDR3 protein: CAFPGYYISSYEQYF. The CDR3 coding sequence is TGCGCTTTCCCGGGATATTATATCAGCTCCTACGAGCAGTACTTC.

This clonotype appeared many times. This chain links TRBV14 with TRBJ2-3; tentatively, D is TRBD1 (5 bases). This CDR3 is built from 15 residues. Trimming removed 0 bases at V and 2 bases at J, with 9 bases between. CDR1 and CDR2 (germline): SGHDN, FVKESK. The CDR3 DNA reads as TGTGCCAGCAGCCAAGAAGACAGATACACAGATACGCAGTATTTT. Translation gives CASSQEDRYTDTQYF.

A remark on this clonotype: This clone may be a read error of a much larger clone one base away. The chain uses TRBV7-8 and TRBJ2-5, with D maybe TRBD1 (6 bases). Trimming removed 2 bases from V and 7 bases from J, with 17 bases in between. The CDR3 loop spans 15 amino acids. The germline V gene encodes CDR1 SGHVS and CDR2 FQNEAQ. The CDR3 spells CASSLQGPPGRTQYF. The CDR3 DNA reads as TGTGCCAGCAGCTTACAGGGGCCCCCCGGAAGGACCCAGTACTTC. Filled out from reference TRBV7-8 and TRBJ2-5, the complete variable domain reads GAGVSQSPRYKVAKRGQDVALRCDPISGHVSLFWYQQALGQGPEFLTYFQNEAQLDKSGLPSDRFFAERPEGSVSTLKIQRTQQEDSAVYLCASSLQGPPGRTQYFGPGTRLLVL.

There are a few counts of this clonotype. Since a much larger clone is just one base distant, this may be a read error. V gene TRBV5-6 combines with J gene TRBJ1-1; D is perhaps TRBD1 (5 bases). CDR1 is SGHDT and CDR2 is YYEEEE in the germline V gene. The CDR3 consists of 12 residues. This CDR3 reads CASSLEGAEALF. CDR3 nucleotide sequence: TGTGCCAGCAGCTTGGAAGGGGCTGAAGCTCTCTTT.

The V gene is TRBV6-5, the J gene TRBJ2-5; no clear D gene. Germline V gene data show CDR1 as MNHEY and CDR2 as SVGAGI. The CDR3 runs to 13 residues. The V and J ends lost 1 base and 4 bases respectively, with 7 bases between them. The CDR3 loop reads CASSYWLGETQYF. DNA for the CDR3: TGTGCCAGCAGTTACTGGCTAGGAGAGACCCAGTACTTC.

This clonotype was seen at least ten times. The CDR3 bases are TGTGCCAGCAGTTACTCTTGGACGGGTCCCCGACAGGAAAGGTTGCATTTT. It specifies CASSYSWTGPRQERLHF. V is TRBV6-5 and J is TRBJ1-5; perhaps TRBD1 as D (6 bases). This CDR3 is 17 amino acids long. CDR1 and CDR2 from the germline V gene are MNHEY and SVGAGI. Trimming removed 0 bases at V and 15 bases at J, with 27 bases between.